The 3 T cell receptor beta chains presented below share a single source sample, sequenced in a study of Graves' ophthalmopathy and Graves' hyperthyroidism. Researchers took RNA transcripts and amplified TCR beta CDR3 regions from them. HTBI-primed first-round RT-PCR preceded second-round multiplex PCR. Using its own MiXCR run on the multiplex PCR reads, TCRdb lists one record per CDR3 protein. Seen here are hundreds of thousands of distinct CDR3 sequences, about 20% observed once, and the top ten hold roughly 6.9%. Input material: peripheral blood. Every receptor here comes from a woman aged 18 to 35 with stable Graves' hyperthyroidism. Some clones in this sample may be carry-over from other donors' samples.

The sample holds many counts of this clonotype. This chain joins TRBV19 and TRBJ1-6; D not resolved. The CDR3 contains 14 residues. V lost 6 bases and J lost 7, with 13 bases in between. Per germline, CDR1 LNHDA and CDR2 SQIVND (reference sequence). Here the CDR3 DNA reads TGTGCCAGTAGGTCTGCGATCCTGAATTCACCCCTCCACTTT. Its protein product is CASRSAILNSPLHF.

This clonotype has a count of ten or more. J is TRBJ2-7 and V is TRBV6-1; D possibly corresponds to TRBD1 (6 bases). Per the germline V gene, CDR1 is MNHNS and CDR2 is SASEGT. The V end lost 1 base, the J end lost 2 bases, and 9 bases lay between the germline ends. This CDR3 region has 14 residues. CDR3 sequence reads: CASSEGRTAYEQYF. As DNA, the CDR3 is TGTGCCAGCAGTGAAGGGCGGACAGCCTACGAGCAGTACTTC.

V and J are TRBV4-1 and TRBJ2-2, with TRBD2 as a possible D gene (5 bases). The germline V gene has CDR1 MGHRA and CDR2 YSYEKL. Trimming cost V 1 base and J 1 base, with 7 bases left between them. This CDR3 region has 15 residues. CDR3 sequence: CASSQGGLNTGELFF. CDR3 nucleotide sequence: TGCGCCAGCAGCCAAGGAGGGCTGAACACCGGGGAGCTGTTTTTT.